Presented here are 18 T cell receptor beta chains from one specimen sequenced in a study of control samples from healthy donors and cancer patients. Clones were read by immunoSEQ multiplex PCR, and TCRdb kept only the in-frame ones, dropping some. The table has 120,000 or so clones, around 90% seen once. The sample was blood. These TCRs come from a man in his forties or fifties in good health.

The chain uses TRBV11-3 and TRBJ1-4, with unresolved D. Per the germline V gene, CDR1 is SGHNT and CDR2 is YENEEA. V lost 2 bases and J 8 bases, leaving 9 bases between the germline ends. This CDR3 is 13 amino acids long. The CDR3 nucleotides read TGTGCCAGCAGCTTACGTTTCGGAGAAAAACTGTTTTTT. Translating it yields CASSLRFGEKLFF.

The chain couples TRBV19 to TRBJ1-5, with D uncertain. CDR1 and CDR2 (germline): LNHDA, SQIVND (reference sequence). V was pared by 6 bases and J by 0 bases, with 9 bases between. This CDR3 region has 14 residues. In DNA form, the CDR3 reads TGTGCCAGTAGGTCCAACCTTAGCAATCAGCCCCAGCATTTT. Translating gives CASRSNLSNQPQHF.

This rearrangement joins TRBV19 to TRBJ1-4; D is unresolved. The CDR3 covers 15 residues. Germline V gene sequence: CDR1 LNHDA, CDR2 SQIVND (reference sequence). V was cut by 3 bases and J by 2 bases, with 10 bases left in between. Here the CDR3 reads CASSIRKATNEKLFF. CDR3 coding DNA: TGTGCCAGTAGTATCCGAAAGGCGACTAATGAAAAACTGTTTTTT. The full variable domain, in which reference TRBV19 and TRBJ1-4 provide the parts outside the CDR3, is DGGITQSPKYLFRKEGQNVTLSCEQNLNHDAMYWYRQDPGQGLRLIYYSQIVNDFQKGDIAEGYSVSREKKESFPLTVTSAQKNPTAFYLCASSIRKATNEKLFFGSGTQLSVL.

V usage is TRBV6-1 and J usage is TRBJ1-3; D is perhaps TRBD1 (6 bases). Trimming took off 2 bases at V and 5 bases at J, with 22 bases between the two ends. The CDR3 spans 18 residues. Germline-derived CDR1 and CDR2 are MNHNS and SASEGT. The CDR3 DNA follows: TGTGCCAGCAGTGAACGAGGAGGGGGGGGAAAGATAAGAAACACCATATATTTT. This gives the protein CASSERGGGGKIRNTIYF.

V gene TRBV25-1 combines with J gene TRBJ1-4; possible D gene TRBD1, 5 bases. The CDR3 has 15 residues. V lost 0 bases and J 2 bases, leaving 7 bases between the germline ends. Germline CDR1 is MGHDK and CDR2 is SYGVNS. For the CDR3, the DNA is TGTGCCAGCAGTGAATATAGGGGCACTAATGAAAAACTGTTTTTT. It is translated as CASSEYRGTNEKLFF.

The chain recombines TRBV24-1 with TRBJ2-1; 9 bases are a match to TRBD1. Germline CDR1 and CDR2: KGHDR and SFDVKD. This CDR3 is built from 17 residues. V lost 3 bases and J lost 9; bases outside the gene matches: 14. CDR3 DNA sequence: TGTGCCACCAGTGATGGACAGGGGCCCTTCCCATCGGCTGAGCAGTTCTTC. Translated: CATSDGQGPFPSAEQFF.

The chain joins TRBV30 to TRBJ1-6, with 10 bases fitting TRBD1. The germline gives CDR1 GTSNPN, CDR2 SVGIG (reference sequence). With V trimmed by 7 bases and J by 13 bases, 7 bases remained unmatched. The CDR3 length is 12 residues. CDR3 loop: CASFRDRGPLHF. The CDR3 region has the DNA TGTGCCTCGTTCCGGGACAGGGGTCCCCTCCACTTT.

This clone was observed once. V usage is TRBV3-1 (or the pseudogene TRBV3-2) and J usage is TRBJ2-3, with 16 bases matching TRBD2. The CDR3 consists of 18 residues. V trimming: 4 bases; J trimming: 4 bases; junction bases outside the gene matches: 8. Germline V gene sequence: CDR1 LGHDT, CDR2 YNNKEL (reference sequence). The CDR3 reads CASSRDGTSGGVADTQYF. The CDR3 DNA reads TGTGCCAGCAGCCGAGATGGGACTAGCGGGGGGGTGGCAGATACGCAGTATTTT.

The chain joins TRBV30 to TRBJ2-1, with D possibly matching TRBD2 (7 bases). The CDR3 spans 13 residues. V lost 0 bases to trimming and J lost 8 bases, with 11 bases between them. The germline gives CDR1 GTSNPN, CDR2 SVGIG (reference sequence). This CDR3 reads CAWSVLGGDEQFF. The CDR3, as DNA: TGTGCCTGGAGTGTACTAGGGGGGGATGAGCAGTTCTTC.

The chain couples TRBV2 to TRBJ1-2; the match to TRBD1 covers 9 bases. The length of the CDR3 is 16 residues. V shed 6 bases and J 1 base; nucleotides not matched to a gene: 9. Per germline, CDR1 SNHLY and CDR2 FYNNEI. Here the CDR3 reads CASSRTGDNLNYGYTF. The CDR3 DNA follows: TGTGCCAGCAGCCGGACAGGGGATAACCTTAACTATGGCTACACCTTC.

DNA for the CDR3: TGTGCCAGTAGTACCCCCACGAGGGGGCGCTTCTATGGCTACACCTTC. It translates to CASSTPTRGRFYGYTF. The V and J genes are TRBV19 and TRBJ1-2; 7 bases line up with TRBD1. This CDR3 comprises 16 residues. With V trimmed by 4 bases and J by 4 bases, 12 bases remained unmatched. CDR1 LNHDA and CDR2 SQIVND come from the germline V gene (reference sequence).

This clone was recorded once. V usage is TRBV27 and J usage is TRBJ1-2; 9 bases are a match to TRBD1. The CDR3 spans 17 residues. J gave up 4 bases and V 4 bases, and 13 bases lay outside the gene matches. The germline V gene has CDR1 MNHEY and CDR2 SMNVEV (reference sequence). The CDR3 coding sequence is TGTGCCAGCAGTTCCTCGACAGGGGGGGGCTTCATCTATGGCTACACCTTC. This codes for CASSSSTGGGFIYGYTF.

CDR3 bases: TGTGCCAGCAGTGACCCCTTCGACAGGTCGAGCAATCAGCCCCAGCATTTT. Protein product: CASSDPFDRSSNQPQHF. The V call is TRBV6-4, the J call TRBJ1-5; D may be TRBD1 (6 bases). Trimming took 2 bases from V and 1 from J, leaving 15 bases between them. The V gene's germline CDR1 is MRHNA and CDR2 SNTAGT. The CDR3 is made up of 17 amino acids.

The genes are TRBV18 and TRBJ1-5; D call uncertain. The CDR3 loop spans 15 amino acids. Per germline, CDR1 KGHSH and CDR2 LQKENI. V was shortened by 5 bases and J by 3 bases, with 14 bases between the two germline ends. CDR3 protein: CASSASEAVNQPQHF. DNA of the CDR3: TGTGCCAGCTCAGCGTCGGAAGCAGTCAATCAGCCCCAGCATTTT.

V usage is TRBV19 and J usage is TRBJ2-7; TRBD1 might be the D (6 bases). This CDR3 comprises 15 residues. Germline V gene lookup returns CDR1 LNHDA and CDR2 SQIVND (reference sequence). The V gene lost 3 bases and the J gene lost 0 bases, with 12 bases spanning the gap. CDR3 residues: CASSMGAFFSYEQYF. In DNA form, the CDR3 reads TGTGCCAGTAGTATGGGGGCCTTTTTCTCCTACGAGCAGTACTTC.

The chain couples TRBV19 to TRBJ1-2; weak D call: TRBD1 (6 bases). Looked up from germline, CDR1 is LNHDA and CDR2 is SQIVND (reference sequence). The CDR3 sequence is 16 residues long. V lost 6 bases and J 2 bases, leaving 19 bases between the germline ends. The CDR3 protein is CASRPNSRGANYGYTF. The CDR3 DNA is TGTGCCAGTAGGCCCAATTCGCGGGGGGCGAACTATGGCTACACCTTC.

The chain recombines TRBV5-1 with TRBJ1-1; D remains unclear. The V end lost 0 bases, the J end lost 1 base, and 4 bases lay between the germline ends. From germline, CDR1 is SGHRS and CDR2 YFSETQ. There are 13 residues in the CDR3. CDR3 protein: CASSLGGNTEAFF. CDR3 bases: TGCGCCAGCAGCTTGGGGGGGAACACTGAAGCTTTCTTT.

V usage is TRBV12-3 or TRBV12-4 and J usage is TRBJ1-1, with TRBD1 identical over 10 bases. The CDR3 loop spans 13 amino acids. J lost 7 bases, V lost 4 bases, and 3 bases had no gene match. The CDR3 nucleotides are TGTGCCAGCAGTTCGGACAGGGGGAATGAAGCTTTCTTT. Amino acid sequence: CASSSDRGNEAFF.